This is a list of T cell receptor beta chains from one sample in a study of blood T cell repertoires in COVID-19. Libraries were prepared by immunoSEQ multiplex PCR; TCRdb keeps only in-frame clonotypes and omits some of them. This sample has around 70,000 clones, with around 93% found just once. The sequenced material came from peripheral blood. Every receptor here comes from a human donor in a cohort sampled during active COVID-19. The CDR3 runs from the conserved cysteine through the conserved F or W. A D gene is named only where the DNA matches it firmly. Clone size is shown for a subset of rows, as once, few, many or a class of expanded clone.

abundance,len,j_gene,v_gene,d_gene,CDR3aa,CDR3nt
once,17,TRBJ2-2,TRBV4-2,.,CASSKRTGTQDAGELFF,TGTGCCAGCAGCAAAAGAACCGGGACTCAGGACGCCGGGGAGCTGTTTTTT
.,13,TRBJ2-3,TRBV5-1,.,CASSFQGTDTQYF,TGCGCCAGCAGCTTTCAGGGGACAGATACGCAGTATTTT
.,16,TRBJ2-7,TRBV2,TRBD2,CASTRAQLAENYEQYF,TGTGCCAGCACTCGCGCCCAACTAGCGGAGAACTACGAGCAGTACTTC
.,14,TRBJ2-4,TRBV28,.,CASNLRGAKNIQYF,TGTGCCAGCAACCTCCGGGGAGCCAAAAACATTCAGTACTTC
.,13,TRBJ1-5,TRBV6-1,.,CASSESPDQPQHF,TGTGCCAGCAGTGAATCCCCTGATCAGCCCCAGCATTTT
.,15,TRBJ1-4,TRBV7-9,.,CASSRDGGYIEKLFF,TGTGCCAGCAGCCGAGACGGAGGTTATATTGAAAAACTGTTTTTT
.,13,TRBJ2-7,TRBV27,TRBD1,CASSLGQLYEQYF,TGTGCCAGCAGTCTGGGACAGCTATACGAGCAGTACTTC
.,14,TRBJ1-2,TRBV4-3,TRBD1,CASSHDRGDRGYTF,TGCGCCAGCAGCCATGACAGGGGCGATCGTGGCTACACCTTC
.,18,TRBJ1-3,TRBV2,.,CASSVSVTGSDSGNTIYF,TGTGCCAGCAGTGTTTCCGTAACAGGGTCTGACTCTGGAAACACCATATATTTT
once,13,TRBJ2-2,TRBV10-2,.,CASRGQLAGELFF,TGCGCCAGCCGGGGACAATTGGCCGGGGAGCTGTTTTTT
.,15,TRBJ1-2,TRBV5-1,TRBD1,CASSPRQGGNYGYTF,TGCGCCAGCAGCCCCCGACAGGGAGGTAACTATGGCTACACCTTC
.,14,TRBJ2-7,TRBV21-1,.,CASSKIGQASEQYF,TGTGCCAGCAGCAAAATAGGACAGGCATCCGAGCAGTACTTC
.,16,TRBJ2-7,TRBV9,TRBD2,CASSQGPGTSVYEQYF,TGTGCCAGCAGCCAAGGCCCCGGGACTAGCGTTTACGAGCAGTACTTC
.,15,TRBJ2-7,TRBV19,TRBD2,CASSIGVAGTYEQYF,TGTGCCAGTAGTATAGGAGTAGCGGGGACCTACGAGCAGTACTTC
.,16,TRBJ2-3,TRBV7-2,.,CASSYNGGASTDTQYF,TGTGCCAGCAGCTATAACGGGGGTGCTAGCACAGATACGCAGTATTTT
.,15,TRBJ2-7,TRBV28,.,CASSPPRGGSYEQYF,TGTGCCAGCAGTCCCCCCCGGGGAGGTTCCTACGAGCAGTACTTC
.,16,TRBJ1-6,TRBV5-4,.,CASGGAADFYNSPLHF,TGTGCCAGCGGAGGGGCAGCCGACTTTTATAATTCACCCCTCCACTTT
.,16,TRBJ2-3,TRBV7-8,TRBD2,CASSLVAGGETDTQYF,TGTGCCAGCAGCTTAGTGGCGGGAGGCGAAACAGATACGCAGTATTTT
.,14,TRBJ2-7,TRBV6-5,.,CASSYSGTTYEQYF,TGTGCCAGCAGTTACTCGGGCACCACCTACGAGCAGTACTTC
.,14,TRBJ1-1,TRBV9,TRBD1,CASSVDRQGTEAFF,TGTGCCAGCAGCGTAGATAGACAGGGGACTGAAGCTTTCTTT
.,14,TRBJ2-3,TRBV25-1,.,CASSPAEYTDTQYF,TGTGCCAGCAGCCCCGCGGAATACACAGATACGCAGTATTTT
.,16,TRBJ2-2,TRBV4-2,.,CASSPKSRAVTGELFF,TGTGCCAGCAGCCCGAAATCGCGAGCGGTGACCGGGGAGCTGTTTTTT
.,15,TRBJ2-1,TRBV7-2,TRBD2,CASSFTGGTYNEQFF,TGTGCCAGCAGCTTTACGGGGGGGACCTACAATGAGCAGTTCTTC
.,15,TRBJ1-1,TRBV28,.,CASRLRRPMNTEAFF,TGTGCCAGCAGACTTAGGAGGCCTATGAACACTGAAGCTTTCTTT
.,15,TRBJ1-3,TRBV19,TRBD1,CASRRDRVVSNTIYF,TGTGCCAGTCGAAGGGACAGGGTAGTCTCAAACACCATATATTTT
.,16,TRBJ2-3,TRBV5-4,TRBD2,CASSLIAGGDTDTQYF,TGTGCCAGCAGCTTGATAGCGGGAGGTGACACAGATACGCAGTATTTT
.,14,TRBJ2-5,TRBV5-1,TRBD1,CASSARGRQETQYF,TGCGCCAGCAGCGCCAGGGGGAGACAAGAGACCCAGTACTTC
.,14,TRBJ2-7,TRBV30,TRBD2,CAWSVAGELYEQYF,TGTGCCTGGAGTGTAGCGGGAGAGCTATACGAGCAGTACTTC
.,14,TRBJ2-2,TRBV19,.,CASKVVDAPGELFF,TGTGCCAGTAAAGTGGTCGATGCGCCCGGGGAGCTGTTTTTT
.,17,TRBJ2-5,TRBV7-2,TRBD2,CASSLVGTSGSRETQYF,TGTGCCAGCAGCTTAGTCGGGACTAGCGGGAGTAGGGAGACCCAGTACTTC
few,16,TRBJ1-2,TRBV6-6,.,CASSSVQIRGGYGYTF,TGTGCCAGCAGTAGCGTTCAAATACGGGGTGGCTATGGCTACACCTTC
.,13,TRBJ1-1,TRBV7-3,TRBD1,CASSQIGQGEAFF,TGTGCCAGCAGCCAAATCGGACAGGGGGAAGCTTTCTTT
.,18,TRBJ1-1,TRBV19,TRBD1,CASSGQGPDRRMNTEAFF,TGTGCCAGTAGTGGACAGGGACCGGATAGACGCATGAACACTGAAGCTTTCTTT
.,15,TRBJ2-7,TRBV28,TRBD2,CASASGRAIPYEQYF,TGTGCCAGCGCTAGCGGGAGGGCCATACCCTACGAGCAGTACTTC
.,14,TRBJ2-3,TRBV5-4,.,CASSVSGSTDTQYF,TGTGCCAGCAGCGTTAGCGGTAGCACAGATACGCAGTATTTT
few,13,TRBJ1-3,TRBV7-2,.,CASSLGQINTIYF,TGTGCCAGCAGCTTAGGGCAGATAAACACCATATATTTT